What follows are 18 T cell receptor beta chains derived from one specimen sequenced in a study of OX40 agonist ivuxolimab in advanced cancers. Repertoires were generated with immunoSEQ multiplex PCR, while TCRdb's copy carries only in-frame clones and drops some. Among around 94,000 clones listed, 91% were seen once. The specimen was CD4+ or CD8+ T cells sorted from blood, collected in a trial of the OX40 agonist ivuxolimab. These receptors were taken from an adult with an advanced solid tumor such as melanoma, head and neck, liver or kidney cancer.

The chain combines TRBV7-2 with TRBJ2-3; D not resolved. The CDR3 runs 13 residues. The germline V and J ends were trimmed by 4 bases and 5 bases, with 10 bases remaining between them. Germline CDR1 reads SGHTA; CDR2 reads FQGNSA. The CDR3 nucleotides are TGTGCCAGCAGCTCCCTCGCGCGAGATACGCAGTATTTT. Protein: CASSSLARDTQYF.

This rearrangement joins TRBV6-5 to TRBJ2-7; 9 bases line up with TRBD1. V shed 7 bases, J shed 9 bases, and the junction held 16 bases outside the gene matches. CDR3 length: 15 residues. Germline CDR1 reads MNHEY; CDR2 reads SVGAGI. The CDR3 DNA sequence: TGTGCCAGCACCCCTCCCGGGACAGGGAGAGTAGGGCAGTACTTC. This gives the protein CASTPPGTGRVGQYF.

This chain connects TRBV4-2 to TRBJ2-7; 10 bases match TRBD2. Germline V gene data show CDR1 as LGHNA and CDR2 as YNFKEQ. The CDR3 has 15 residues. V dropped 0 bases and J dropped 4; count of bases not matched to a gene: 3. CDR3 in amino acids: CASSQDRTSGYEQYF. The CDR3 DNA is TGTGCCAGCAGCCAAGATCGGACTAGCGGATACGAGCAGTACTTC.

The chain is built from TRBV19 and TRBJ1-2; 9 positions agree with TRBD1. CDR1 is LNHDA and CDR2 is SQIVND in the germline V gene (reference sequence). The CDR3 length is 15 residues. The V and J ends lost 3 bases and 3 bases, in that order; junction bases with no gene match: 5. CDR3 nucleotide sequence: TGTGCCAGTAGTATGGGACAGGGTGCGGACTATGGCTACACCTTC. Translating it yields CASSMGQGADYGYTF.

V is TRBV9 and J is TRBJ2-3; tentative D call: TRBD2 (6 bases). The CDR3 sequence is 16 residues long. Deletions cut 0 bases from V and 2 bases from J, with 13 bases between. Germline V gene lookup returns CDR1 SGDLS and CDR2 YYNGEE. As DNA, the CDR3 is TGTGCCAGCAGCGTAGGGGCTAGCGACTTCACAGATACGCAGTATTTT. Protein: CASSVGASDFTDTQYF.

This chain links TRBV4-1 with TRBJ1-1; D remains ambiguous. Between the trimmed V and J ends, which lost 8 bases and 5 bases, there was a span of 18 bases. The germline gives CDR1 MGHRA, CDR2 YSYEKL. The CDR3 is made up of 14 amino acids. CDR3 in DNA: TGCGCCAGCGCTATCCCGGGTGGGGTGACTGAAGCTTTCTTT. Its translation is CASAIPGGVTEAFF.

Ten or more counts support this clone. The rearrangement joins TRBV7-6 to TRBJ2-7; a weak D match, TRBD2 (6 bases). The CDR3 length is 15 residues. V was trimmed by 4 bases and J by 1 base, leaving 14 bases between them. Germline CDR1 SGHVS, CDR2 FNYEAQ. CDR3 region: CASSSTGTGSYEQYF. The DNA of the CDR3 is TGTGCCAGCAGCTCTACCGGGACTGGGTCCTACGAGCAGTACTTC.

The chain joins TRBV9 to TRBJ1-4; D possibly corresponds to TRBD1 (6 bases). V was pared by 4 bases and J by 7 bases, with 20 bases between. Germline V CDR1 and CDR2: SGDLS, YYNGEE. The CDR3 runs to 16 residues. This chain's CDR3 is CASSPVQARGLEKLFF. DNA of the CDR3: TGTGCCAGCAGCCCAGTACAGGCCAGGGGCCTTGAAAAACTGTTTTTT.

The V call is TRBV29-1, the J call TRBJ2-3; D assignment may be TRBD1 or TRBD2 (5 bases each). The CDR3 contains 13 residues. The germline V and J ends were trimmed by 6 bases and 0 bases, with 10 bases remaining between them. Germline V gene data show CDR1 as SQVTM and CDR2 as ANQGSEA. This chain's CDR3 is CSVGVGSTDTQYF. For the CDR3, the DNA is TGCAGCGTGGGGGTCGGGAGCACAGATACGCAGTATTTT.

The chain links TRBV5-8 to TRBJ2-1; D ambiguous. In germline, CDR1 is SGHTS, CDR2 YDEGEE. The CDR3 has 12 residues. The V end lost 4 bases, the J end lost 10 bases, and 12 bases lay between the germline ends. The CDR3 is CASSARLDEQFF. The CDR3 nucleotides read TGTGCCAGCAGCGCCCGTCTAGACGAGCAGTTCTTC.

V gene TRBV30 combines with J gene TRBJ1-4, with 8 bases that match TRBD1. From germline, CDR1 is GTSNPN and CDR2 SVGIG (reference sequence). This CDR3 contains 14 residues. V lost 0 bases and J lost 4; bases outside the gene matches: 1. CDR3 in amino acids: CAWSVGQGNEKLFF. The DNA of the CDR3 is TGTGCCTGGAGTGTTGGACAGGGTAATGAAAAACTGTTTTTT.

The rearrangement links TRBV18 to TRBJ1-1; TRBD1 matches at 7 bases. There are 14 residues in the CDR3. V gave up 4 bases and J gave up 1 base; unmatched junction bases: 3. Germline V lookup: CDR1 KGHSH, CDR2 LQKENI. This CDR3 is CASSLGQRNTEAFF. The CDR3 bases are TGTGCCAGCTCACTGGGACAGCGGAACACTGAAGCTTTCTTT.

The V call is TRBV6-5, the J call TRBJ1-1, with D possibly TRBD1 on 5 matching bases. CDR3 size: 14 residues. V gave up 6 bases and J gave up 2 bases, with 13 bases separating them. Germline CDR1 MNHEY, CDR2 SVGAGI. The CDR3 DNA is TGTGCCAGCAGGAGGCAGGGTCTCAACACTGAAGCTTTCTTT. Its protein product is CASRRQGLNTEAFF.

The J gene is TRBJ2-4, the V gene TRBV18; possible D gene TRBD2, 6 bases. Trimming took 0 bases from V and 4 from J, leaving 10 bases between them. This CDR3 is 15 amino acids long. Germline V lookup: CDR1 KGHSH, CDR2 LQKENI. The CDR3 here is CASSPPISGKNIQYF. CDR3 coding DNA: TGTGCCAGCTCACCACCGATTAGCGGAAAAAACATTCAGTACTTC.

This clone was recorded only once. The rearrangement links TRBV7-6 to TRBJ1-4; D may be TRBD1 (6 bases). CDR1 SGHVS and CDR2 FNYEAQ come from the germline V gene. V lost 1 base and J 0 bases, leaving 12 bases between the germline ends. The CDR3 has 17 amino acids. The DNA for the CDR3 is TGTGCCAGCAGCTTAGTGGGGACACGAGCAACTAATGAAAAACTGTTTTTT. Its protein is CASSLVGTRATNEKLFF. Variable domain in full (rest from reference TRBV7-6 and TRBJ1-4): GAGVSQSPRYKVTKRGQDVALRCDPISGHVSLYWYRQALGQGPEFLTYFNYEAQQDKSGLPNDRFSAERPEGSISTLTIQRTEQRDSAMYRCASSLVGTRATNEKLFFGSGTQLSVL.

V and J are TRBV7-8 and TRBJ2-1; 13 nucleotides agree with TRBD2. Germline CDR1 SGHVS, CDR2 FQNEAQ. The CDR3 has 16 amino acids. The trim removed 5 bases at V and 8 bases at J, leaving 9 bases unmatched. The CDR3 region has the DNA TGTGCCAGCAGCCTAAGGACTAGCGGGAGTCACGATGAGCAGTTCTTC. It translates to CASSLRTSGSHDEQFF.

V gene TRBV27 combines with J gene TRBJ2-1; D is possibly TRBD1 (6 bases). This CDR3 is built from 14 residues. V lost 6 bases to trimming and J lost 2 bases, with 11 bases between them. Germline loops: CDR1 MNHEY, CDR2 SMNVEV (reference sequence). The DNA for the CDR3 is TGTGCCAGCAGACCTAGGACAGCCTACAATGAGCAGTTCTTC. Its translation is CASRPRTAYNEQFF.

This chain joins TRBV5-4 and TRBJ2-1; the D gene is possibly TRBD2 (6 bases). CDR1 is SGHNT, CDR2 YYREEE, per germline (reference sequence). V lost 4 bases and J 1 base, leaving 15 bases between the germline ends. CDR3 size: 16 residues. The CDR3 nucleotides read TGTGCCAGCAGCACCGATGGAGGGCGATCCTACAATGAGCAGTTCTTC. It is translated as CASSTDGGRSYNEQFF.